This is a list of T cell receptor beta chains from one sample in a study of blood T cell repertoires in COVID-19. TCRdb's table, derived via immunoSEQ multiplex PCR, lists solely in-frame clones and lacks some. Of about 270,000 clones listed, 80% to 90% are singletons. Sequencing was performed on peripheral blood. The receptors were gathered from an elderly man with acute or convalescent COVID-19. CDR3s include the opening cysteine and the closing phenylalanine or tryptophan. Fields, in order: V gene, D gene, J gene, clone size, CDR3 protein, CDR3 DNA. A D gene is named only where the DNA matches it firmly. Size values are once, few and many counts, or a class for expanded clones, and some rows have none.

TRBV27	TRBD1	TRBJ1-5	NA	CASSDRGRSNQPQHF	TGTGCCAGCAGTGACAGGGGCAGGAGCAATCAGCCCCAGCATTTT
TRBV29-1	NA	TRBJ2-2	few	CSVDGTGDGTGELFF	TGCAGCGTTGACGGGACTGGTGACGGCACCGGGGAGCTGTTTTTT
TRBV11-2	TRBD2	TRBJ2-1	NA	CASTELAGGRNEQFF	TGTGCCAGCACCGAGCTAGCGGGGGGGCGAAATGAGCAGTTCTTC
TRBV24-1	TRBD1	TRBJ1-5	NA	CATSDGQGWQPQHF	TGTGCCACCAGTGATGGACAGGGCTGGCAGCCCCAGCATTTT
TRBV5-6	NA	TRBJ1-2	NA	CASSWQDRNYGYTF	TGTGCCAGCAGCTGGCAGGACAGAAACTATGGCTACACCTTC
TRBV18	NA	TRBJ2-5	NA	CASSPGLQETQYF	TGTGCCAGCTCACCTGGGCTCCAAGAGACCCAGTACTTC
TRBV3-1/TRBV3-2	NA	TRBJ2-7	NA	CASSSTGGFSYEQYF	TGTGCCAGCAGCAGCACCGGGGGTTTTTCGTACGAGCAGTACTTC
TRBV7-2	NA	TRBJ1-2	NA	CASSFQQFYGYTF	TGTGCCAGCAGCTTCCAACAGTTCTATGGCTACACCTTC
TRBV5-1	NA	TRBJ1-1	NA	CASSLGGEAFF	TGCGCCAGCAGCTTGGGCGGTGAAGCTTTCTTT
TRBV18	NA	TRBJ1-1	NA	CASSPRQDTNTEAFF	TGTGCCAGCTCACCCCGGCAGGACACGAACACTGAAGCTTTCTTT
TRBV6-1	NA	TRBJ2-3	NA	CASSEEGRGRLVDTQYF	TGTGCCAGCAGTGAAGAAGGCAGGGGCAGATTGGTGGATACGCAGTATTTT
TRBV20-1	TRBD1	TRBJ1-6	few	CSASRTGVSYNSPLHF	TGCAGTGCTAGTAGGACAGGGGTATCCTATAATTCACCCCTCCACTTT
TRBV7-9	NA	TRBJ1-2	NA	CASSLRGGLAGYTF	TGTGCCAGCAGCTTAAGGGGCGGATTGGCGGGCTACACCTTC
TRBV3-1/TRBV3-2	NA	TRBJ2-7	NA	CASSPYGSRYEQYF	TGTGCCAGCAGCCCCTACGGGAGCCGATACGAGCAGTACTTC
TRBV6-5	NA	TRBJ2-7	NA	CASRRAGAYYEQYF	TGTGCCAGCAGACGGGCAGGGGCCTACTACGAGCAGTACTTC
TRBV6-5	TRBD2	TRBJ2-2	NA	CASRLAGGFTGELFF	TGTGCCAGCAGGCTAGCGGGGGGGTTTACCGGGGAGCTGTTTTTT
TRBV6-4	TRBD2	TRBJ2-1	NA	CASSVLAGGPDEQFF	TGTGCCAGCAGTGTATTGGCGGGGGGTCCGGATGAGCAGTTCTTC
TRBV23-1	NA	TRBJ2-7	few	CASSRTPTGWLYEQYF	TGCGCCAGCAGTCGTACCCCAACAGGGTGGCTCTACGAGCAGTACTTC
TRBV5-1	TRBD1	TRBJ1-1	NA	CASSLNLQGAMGTEAFF	TGCGCCAGCAGCCTAAACCTACAGGGGGCGATGGGTACTGAAGCTTTCTTT
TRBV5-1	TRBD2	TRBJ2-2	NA	CASSVGSSGVNGELFF	TGCGCCAGCAGCGTGGGATCTAGCGGGGTCAACGGGGAGCTGTTTTTT
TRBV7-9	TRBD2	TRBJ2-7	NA	CASSSGGIAGGAGNEQYF	TGTGCCAGCAGCTCCGGGGGTATAGCGGGAGGGGCTGGAAACGAGCAGTACTTC
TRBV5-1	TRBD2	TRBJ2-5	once	CASSPGTSGETQYF	TGCGCCAGCAGCCCAGGGACTAGCGGGGAGACCCAGTACTTC
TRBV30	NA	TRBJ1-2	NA	CAWWERSYGYTF	TGTGCCTGGTGGGAGAGGAGCTATGGCTACACCTTC
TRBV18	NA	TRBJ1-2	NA	CASSPDNNYGYTF	TGTGCCAGCTCACCAGACAACAACTATGGCTACACCTTC
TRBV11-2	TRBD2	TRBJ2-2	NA	CASSFSLAGGATGELFF	TGTGCCAGCAGCTTCTCTTTAGCGGGAGGGGCCACCGGGGAGCTGTTTTTT
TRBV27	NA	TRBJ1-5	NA	CASWPTGSNQPQHF	TGTGCCAGCTGGCCGACGGGGAGCAATCAGCCCCAGCATTTT
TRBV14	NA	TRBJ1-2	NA	CASSQAIDGSPSNYGYTF	TGTGCCAGCAGCCAAGCCATCGACGGGTCCCCGTCTAACTATGGCTACACCTTC
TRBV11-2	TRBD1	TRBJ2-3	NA	CASSLRQGSSGTDTQYF	TGTGCCAGCAGCCTAAGACAGGGGTCGTCCGGGACAGATACGCAGTATTTT
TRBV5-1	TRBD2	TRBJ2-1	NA	CASSGLAGVNEQFF	TGCGCCAGCAGCGGGCTAGCGGGAGTCAATGAGCAGTTCTTC
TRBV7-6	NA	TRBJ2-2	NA	CASSPGRFTGELFF	TGTGCCAGCAGCCCGGGGAGATTCACCGGGGAGCTGTTTTTT
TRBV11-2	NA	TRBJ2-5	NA	CASSGGIIETQYF	TGTGCCAGCAGCGGGGGGATAATTGAGACCCAGTACTTC
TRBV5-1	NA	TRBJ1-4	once	CASRSGQPNEKLFF	TGCGCCAGCAGATCGGGACAACCAAATGAAAAACTGTTTTTT
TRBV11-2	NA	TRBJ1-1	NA	CASSVQANTEAFF	TGTGCCAGCAGCGTACAGGCGAACACTGAAGCTTTCTTT
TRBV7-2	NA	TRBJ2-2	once	CASSLVPSANTGELFF	TGTGCCAGCAGCTTAGTGCCTAGCGCGAACACCGGGGAGCTGTTTTTT
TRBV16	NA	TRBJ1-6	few	CASSPVASFNSPLHF	TGTGCCAGCAGCCCGGTCGCGAGTTTCAATTCACCCCTCCACTTT
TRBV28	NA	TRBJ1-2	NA	CASRYMGGVYGYTF	TGTGCCAGCAGATATATGGGGGGGGTCTATGGCTACACCTTC
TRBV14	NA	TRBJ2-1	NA	CASSQGGAYNEQFF	TGTGCCAGCAGCCAAGGTGGGGCGTACAATGAGCAGTTCTTC
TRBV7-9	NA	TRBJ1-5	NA	CASSLGPGVRGGHQPQHF	TGTGCCAGCAGCTTAGGCCCCGGTGTAAGGGGTGGTCATCAGCCCCAGCATTTT
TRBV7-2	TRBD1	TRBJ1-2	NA	CASSPAGTGIFGYTF	TGTGCCAGCAGCCCTGCCGGGACAGGGATTTTCGGCTACACCTTC
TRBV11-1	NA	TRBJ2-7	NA	CASSLQGSISYEQYF	TGTGCCAGCAGTCTACAGGGTTCCATCTCCTACGAGCAGTACTTC
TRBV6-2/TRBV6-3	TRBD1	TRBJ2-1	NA	CASSRQGTYIPQFF	TGTGCCAGCAGCCGACAGGGTACCTATATCCCACAGTTCTTC